This TCR beta chain was retrieved from a study of blood T cell repertoires in COVID-19. The overall study: PBMCs, B-cell-depleted T cells, or T cells provided the cDNA or gDNA that made up the material.

Trimming at V came to 6 bases and at J to 4 bases, leaving 10 bases not matched to a gene. From germline, CDR1 is LGHDT and CDR2 YNNKEL (reference sequence). The CDR3 runs to 15 residues. Original processing methods: Nucleated cell number was recorded as an estimate derived from reference gene primer amplification. Clones were sequenced by immunoSEQ multiplex PCR, and TCRdb holds only the in-frame ones, with some missing. V and J calls and clone size are those listed in that table; D and trimming were worked out from the DNA. The data contain 120,000 to 150,000 clones, under 85% of them seen just once; the ten biggest clones take up around 1.4%.

The sequence was obtained from a human donor in a cohort sampled during active COVID-19. This chain joins TRBV3-1 (or the pseudogene TRBV3-2) and TRBJ2-5; TRBD2 aligns across 8 bases. Source material: peripheral blood. The CDR3 loop is CASRYGTSGGETQYF. The DNA for the CDR3 is TGTGCCAGCAGATACGGGACTAGTGGGGGAGAGACCCAGTACTTC.